Below are 20 T cell receptor beta chains sequenced from a single sample in a study of T cell repertoires in urothelial bladder cancer (dated by TCRdb to the late 2010s). Preparation of the library involved the immunoSEQ multiplex PCR assay. TCRdb stores this immuneACCESS table with in-frame sequences only. Part of the clones is absent; in the studies checked, under half of the shortfall reflects unresolved V genes, and no reason is known for the rest. The sample table contains 750 to 950 clones; only one count was recorded for approximately 72% of them. The top ten hold roughly 21% of the sample. What was sequenced was tumor-infiltrating cells from bladder cancer. All receptors come from a human donor with urothelial carcinoma.

This chain connects TRBV19 to TRBJ2-3, with D possibly matching TRBD2 (7 bases). The CDR3 totals 15 residues. V was shortened by 7 bases and J by 1 base, with 15 bases between the two germline ends. The germline V gene encodes CDR1 LNHDA and CDR2 SQIVND (reference sequence). The chain's CDR3 is CASIPSRGRTDTQYF. The DNA for the CDR3 is TGTGCCAGTATCCCTTCGCGGGGGCGCACAGATACGCAGTATTTT.

The J gene is TRBJ1-2, the V gene TRBV16, with D possibly TRBD1 on 6 matching bases. Between the trimmed V and J ends, which lost 2 bases and 6 bases, there was a span of 22 bases. This CDR3 spans 17 amino acids. CDR1 is KGHSY and CDR2 is FQNENV in the germline V gene. The CDR3 loop is CASSQNPGQGNVNGYTF. The CDR3 DNA reads TGTGCCAGCAGCCAAAACCCCGGCCAGGGGAATGTGAATGGCTACACCTTC.

The V call is TRBV6-5, the J call TRBJ2-5; a possible D gene is TRBD2 (5 bases). In germline, CDR1 is MNHEY, CDR2 SVGAGI. CDR3 length: 14 residues. V lost 2 bases and J lost 6, with 13 bases in between. The CDR3 is CASSYRSGGQTQYF. The CDR3, as DNA: TGTGCCAGCAGTTACAGAAGCGGAGGACAGACCCAGTACTTC.

CDR3 DNA sequence: TGTGCCAGTAGTATTAGAGCAGGAGACTATGGCTACACCTTC. Amino acids: CASSIRAGDYGYTF. The chain joins TRBV19 to TRBJ1-2; D ambiguous. The ends were cut back, 3 bases at V and 3 bases at J, with 11 bases in the middle. Germline V lookup: CDR1 LNHDA, CDR2 SQIVND (reference sequence). The CDR3 totals 14 residues.

Only a few counts were recorded for this clone. CDR3 sequence (DNA): TGTGCCTGGAGTCAGGGTACTGAAGCTTTCTTT. It codes for CAWSQGTEAFF. The chain links TRBV30 to TRBJ1-1, with D possibly being TRBD1 (5 bases). Germline loops: CDR1 GTSNPN, CDR2 SVGIG (reference sequence). V dropped 2 bases and J dropped 5 bases, with 6 bases sitting between them. This CDR3 spans 11 amino acids. The full variable domain, rest sourced from reference TRBV30 and TRBJ1-1, is SQTIHQWPATLVQPVGSPLSLECTVEGTSNPNLYWYRQAAGRGLQLLFYSVGIGQISSEVPQNLSASRPQDRQFILSSKKLLLSDSGFYLCAWSQGTEAFFGQGTRLTVV.

V and J are TRBV6-6 and TRBJ1-5; tentatively, D is TRBD1 (6 bases). V lost 2 bases, J lost 5 bases, and 10 bases lay in between. The CDR3 is 14 amino acids. Germline V CDR1 and CDR2: MNHNY, SVGAGI (reference sequence). The CDR3 reads CASSYPDRDQPQHF. The CDR3 coding sequence is TGTGCCAGCAGTTACCCGGACAGAGATCAGCCCCAGCATTTT.

J is TRBJ2-7 and V is TRBV7-8, with D possibly being TRBD1 (6 bases). The CDR3 length is 12 residues. V lost 4 bases and J lost 5, with 9 bases in between. CDR1 and CDR2 from the germline V gene are SGHVS and FQNEAQ. CDR3 sequence reads: CASSSQGNEQYF. Here the CDR3 DNA reads TGTGCCAGCAGCTCACAGGGAAACGAGCAGTACTTC.

The CDR3 reads CASSPGTGSEAFF. In DNA form, the CDR3 reads TGCGCCAGCAGCCCCGGGACAGGGAGTGAAGCTTTCTTT. The gene calls are TRBV5-1 and TRBJ1-1; 9 bases are a match to TRBD1. The V and J ends lost 4 bases and 7 bases, in that order; junction bases with no gene match: 5. This CDR3 has 13 amino acids. CDR1 is SGHRS, CDR2 YFSETQ, per germline.

This clone is termed hyperexpanded. The chain joins TRBV27 to TRBJ2-7, with TRBD2 as a possible D gene (5 bases). The CDR3 has 13 amino acids. CDR1 MNHEY and CDR2 SMNVEV come from the germline V gene (reference sequence). V was cut by 2 bases and J by 6 bases, with 11 bases left in between. The CDR3 loop is CASSLALGSEQYV. CDR3 bases: TGTGCCAGCAGTTTAGCACTGGGGAGCGAGCAGTACGTC.

This rearrangement joins TRBV2 to TRBJ2-3; tentatively, D is TRBD2 (6 bases). With 4 bases removed from V and 2 bases from J, the gap between germline ends came to 19 bases. CDR3 length: 17 residues. Germline V gene lookup returns CDR1 SNHLY and CDR2 FYNNEI. CDR3 bases: TGTGCCAGCAGTGGGGGACTTCTTGTAGGCGCCACAGATACGCAGTATTTT. Protein sequence: CASSGGLLVGATDTQYF.

V usage is TRBV6-6 and J usage is TRBJ1-4; D remains ambiguous. CDR1 and CDR2 from the germline V gene are MNHNY and SVGAGI (reference sequence). The CDR3 runs to 15 residues. V lost 0 bases, J lost 4 bases, and 9 bases lay in between. CDR3 in amino acids: CASSYSAGFNEKLFF. DNA for the CDR3: TGTGCCAGCAGTTACTCGGCAGGTTTTAATGAAAAACTGTTTTTT.

The chain uses TRBV29-1 and TRBJ2-3; 10 positions agree with TRBD2. Trimming took 5 bases from V and 7 from J; bases not matched to a gene: 6. This CDR3 has 13 amino acids. Germline V lookup: CDR1 SQVTM, CDR2 ANQGSEA. As DNA, the CDR3 is TGCAGCGTTACTAGCGGGATCACTAATACGCAGTATTTT. Protein product: CSVTSGITNTQYF.

This clone was detected a few times. The V call is TRBV11-2, the J call TRBJ1-6, with D unclear. V lost 0 bases and J lost 1, with 4 bases in between. Germline-derived CDR1 and CDR2 are SGHAT and FQNNGV. The CDR3 is made up of 15 amino acids. The CDR3 nucleotides are TGTGCCAGCAGCTTAGAGGGTTCCTATAATTCACCCCTCCACTTT. Translation gives CASSLEGSYNSPLHF.

CDR3 residues: CASTQGTSSYEQYF. DNA of the CDR3: TGTGCCAGCACCCAAGGGACTTCTTCCTACGAGCAGTACTTC. The J gene is TRBJ2-7, the V gene TRBV6-6; tentative D call: TRBD2 (6 bases). The germline V gene has CDR1 MNHNY and CDR2 SVGAGI (reference sequence). This CDR3 spans 14 amino acids. Trimming removed 7 bases from V and 1 base from J, with 14 bases in between.

The gene calls are TRBV14 and TRBJ1-2; 8 bases map to TRBD1. This CDR3 spans 14 amino acids. CDR1 is SGHDN, CDR2 FVKESK, per germline. J was trimmed by 1 base and V by 4 bases; bases with no gene match: 2. CDR3 coding DNA: TGTGCCAGCAGCCGCGACAGGGGTAACTATGGCTACACCTTC. It encodes CASSRDRGNYGYTF.

The rearrangement joins TRBV7-6 to TRBJ1-1; 7 bases are a match to TRBD1. Germline CDR1 reads SGHVS; CDR2 reads FNYEAQ. CDR3 size: 15 residues. With 1 base clipped from V and 4 bases from J, the junction kept 6 bases outside the gene matches. CDR3 amino acids: CASSLGGTEGTEAFF. CDR3 nucleotides: TGTGCCAGCAGCTTAGGAGGGACAGAGGGCACTGAAGCTTTCTTT.

This clone was detected only once. The chain has TRBV5-5 and TRBJ2-1, with 8 bases aligning to TRBD1. Trimming took 3 bases from V and 7 from J; bases not matched to a gene: 6. Germline-derived CDR1 and CDR2 are SGHKS and YYEKEE (reference sequence). This CDR3 has 14 amino acids. The CDR3 protein is CASSYYQGANEQFF. CDR3 nucleotides: TGTGCCAGCAGCTACTACCAGGGGGCGAATGAGCAGTTCTTC.

CDR3 nucleotides: TGTGCCATCATGGACAGGGACCAGAGCACTGAAGCTTTCTTT. The encoded protein is CAIMDRDQSTEAFF. The chain links TRBV10-3 to TRBJ1-1; 8 bases agree with TRBD1. The CDR3 loop spans 14 amino acids. J gave up 4 bases and V 7 bases, and 8 bases lay outside the gene matches. The germline V gene encodes CDR1 ENHRY and CDR2 SYGVKD.

The J gene is TRBJ1-1, the V gene TRBV19, with D possibly being TRBD1 (6 bases). Germline V gives CDR1 LNHDA, CDR2 SQIVND (reference sequence). This CDR3 comprises 14 residues. Trimming took 4 bases from V and 5 from J, leaving 14 bases between them. The CDR3 here is CASSKTGVGTEAFF. DNA for the CDR3: TGTGCCAGTAGTAAGACAGGAGTGGGAACTGAAGCTTTCTTT.

The rearrangement links TRBV5-1 to TRBJ2-2, with 8 bases aligning to TRBD1. Losses at the gene ends were 4 bases for V and 2 bases for J; bases not matched to a gene: 19. Germline CDR1 and CDR2: SGHRS and YFSETQ. The CDR3 is 20 amino acids. CDR3 sequence (DNA): TGCGCCAGCAGCCCACAGGGGGACAGGCTAAGAACCGGCAACACCGGGGAGCTGTTTTTT. This codes for CASSPQGDRLRTGNTGELFF. Looking up the rest from reference TRBV5-1 and TRBJ2-2 gives the full variable domain: KAGVTQTPRYLIKTRGQQVTLSCSPISGHRSVSWYQQTPGQGLQFLFEYFSETQRNKGNFPGRFSGRQFSNSRSEMNVSTLELGDSALYLCASSPQGDRLRTGNTGELFFGEGSRLTVL.